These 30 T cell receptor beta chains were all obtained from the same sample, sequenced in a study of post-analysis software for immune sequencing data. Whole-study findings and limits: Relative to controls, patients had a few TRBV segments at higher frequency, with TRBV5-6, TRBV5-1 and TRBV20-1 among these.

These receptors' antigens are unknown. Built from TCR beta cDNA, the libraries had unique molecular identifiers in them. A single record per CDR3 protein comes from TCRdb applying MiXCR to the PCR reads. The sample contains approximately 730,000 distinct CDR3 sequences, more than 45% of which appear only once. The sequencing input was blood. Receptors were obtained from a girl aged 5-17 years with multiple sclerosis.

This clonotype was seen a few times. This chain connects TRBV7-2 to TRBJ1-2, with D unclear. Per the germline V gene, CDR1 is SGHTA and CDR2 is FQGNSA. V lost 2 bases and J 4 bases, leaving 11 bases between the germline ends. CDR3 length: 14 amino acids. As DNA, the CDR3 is TGTGCCAGCAGCTTATTGCCGGAAAGCTATGGCTACACCTTC. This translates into CASSLLPESYGYTF.

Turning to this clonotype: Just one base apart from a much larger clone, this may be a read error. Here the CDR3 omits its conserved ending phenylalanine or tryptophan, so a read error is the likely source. The CDR3 nucleotides are TGTGCCAGCAGCCCCGGGACTAGCGGCACAGATACGCAGTATTGT. Its translation is CASSPGTSGTDTQYC. The chain has TRBV7-3 and TRBJ2-3; 10 bases fit TRBD2. Germline V CDR1 and CDR2: SGHTA, FQGTGA. With V trimmed by 5 bases and J by 1 base, 3 bases remained unmatched. There are 15 residues in the CDR3.

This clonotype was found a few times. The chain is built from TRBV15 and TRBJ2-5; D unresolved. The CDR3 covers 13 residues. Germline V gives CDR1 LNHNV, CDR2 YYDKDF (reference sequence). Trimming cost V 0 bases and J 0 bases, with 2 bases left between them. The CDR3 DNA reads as TGTGCCACCAGCAGAGATAACCAAGAGACCCAGTACTTC. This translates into CATSRDNQETQYF.

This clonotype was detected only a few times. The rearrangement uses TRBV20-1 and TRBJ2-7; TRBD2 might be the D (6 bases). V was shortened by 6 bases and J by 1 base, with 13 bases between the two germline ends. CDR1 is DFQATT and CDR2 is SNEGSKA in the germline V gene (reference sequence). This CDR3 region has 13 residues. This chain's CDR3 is CSAGTPLSYEQYF. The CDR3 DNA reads TGCAGTGCGGGGACTCCACTATCCTACGAGCAGTACTTC.

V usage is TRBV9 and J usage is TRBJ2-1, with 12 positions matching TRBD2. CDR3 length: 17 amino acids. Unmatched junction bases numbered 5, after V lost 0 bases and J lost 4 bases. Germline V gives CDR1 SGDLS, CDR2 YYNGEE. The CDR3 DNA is TGTGCCAGCAGCGTAGGACTAGCGGGAGACTCTTACAATGAGCAGTTCTTC. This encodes CASSVGLAGDSYNEQFF.

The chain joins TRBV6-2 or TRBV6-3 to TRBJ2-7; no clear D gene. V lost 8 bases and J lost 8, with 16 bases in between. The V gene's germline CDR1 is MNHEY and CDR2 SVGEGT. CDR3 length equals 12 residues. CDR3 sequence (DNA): TGTGCCAGCGCGAGAATATTCGTAAAGCAGTACTTC. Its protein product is CASARIFVKQYF.

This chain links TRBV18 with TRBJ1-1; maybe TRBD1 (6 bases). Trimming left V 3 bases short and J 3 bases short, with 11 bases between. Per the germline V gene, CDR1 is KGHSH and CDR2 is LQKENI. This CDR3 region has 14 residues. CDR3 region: CASSPAEGDTEAFF. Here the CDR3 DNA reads TGTGCCAGCTCACCGGCGGAGGGGGACACTGAAGCTTTCTTT.

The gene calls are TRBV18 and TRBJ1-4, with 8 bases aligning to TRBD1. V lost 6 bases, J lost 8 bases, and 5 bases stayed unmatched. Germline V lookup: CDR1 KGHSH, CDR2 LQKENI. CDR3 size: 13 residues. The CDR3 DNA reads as TGTGCCAGCTCGGACAGGGCCCCCGAAAAACTGTTTTTT. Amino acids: CASSDRAPEKLFF.

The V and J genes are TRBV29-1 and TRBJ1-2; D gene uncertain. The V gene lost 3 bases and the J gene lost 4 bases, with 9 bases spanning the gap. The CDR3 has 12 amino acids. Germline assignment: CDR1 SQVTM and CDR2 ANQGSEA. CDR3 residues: CSVEMGVYGYTF. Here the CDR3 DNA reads TGCAGCGTTGAGATGGGAGTCTATGGCTACACCTTC.

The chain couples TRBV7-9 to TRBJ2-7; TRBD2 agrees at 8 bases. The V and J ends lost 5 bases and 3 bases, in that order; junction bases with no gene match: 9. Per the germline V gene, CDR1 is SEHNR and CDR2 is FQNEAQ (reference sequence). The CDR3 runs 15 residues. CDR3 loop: CASSRNQLADYEQYF. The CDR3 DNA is TGTGCCAGCAGCCGAAACCAACTAGCGGACTACGAGCAGTACTTC.

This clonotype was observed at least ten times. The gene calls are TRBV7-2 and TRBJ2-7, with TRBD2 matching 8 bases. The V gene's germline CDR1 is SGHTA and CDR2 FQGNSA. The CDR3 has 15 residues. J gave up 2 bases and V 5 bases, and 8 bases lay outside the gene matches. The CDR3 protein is CASSKLAEKTYEQYF. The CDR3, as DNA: TGTGCCAGCAGCAAACTAGCGGAAAAAACCTACGAGCAGTACTTC.

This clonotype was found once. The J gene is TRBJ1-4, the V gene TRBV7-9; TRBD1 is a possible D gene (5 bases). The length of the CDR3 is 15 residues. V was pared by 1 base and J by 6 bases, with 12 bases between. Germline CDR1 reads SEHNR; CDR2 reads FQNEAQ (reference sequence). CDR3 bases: TGTGCCAGCAGCTTAGGGCAGGGACCGGATGAAAAACTGTTTTTT. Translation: CASSLGQGPDEKLFF.

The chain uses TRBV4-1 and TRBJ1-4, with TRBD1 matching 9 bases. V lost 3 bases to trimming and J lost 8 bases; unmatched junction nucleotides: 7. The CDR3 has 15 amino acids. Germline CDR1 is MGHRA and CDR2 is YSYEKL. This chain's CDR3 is CASSQIQGAGEKLFF. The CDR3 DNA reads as TGCGCCAGCAGCCAGATACAGGGGGCAGGCGAAAAACTGTTTTTT.

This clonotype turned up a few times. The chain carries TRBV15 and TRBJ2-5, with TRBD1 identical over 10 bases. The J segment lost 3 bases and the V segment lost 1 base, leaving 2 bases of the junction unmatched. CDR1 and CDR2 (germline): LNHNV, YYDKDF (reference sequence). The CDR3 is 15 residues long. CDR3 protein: CATSRGGTGEETQYF. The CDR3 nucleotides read TGTGCCACCAGCAGAGGTGGGACAGGGGAAGAGACCCAGTACTTC.

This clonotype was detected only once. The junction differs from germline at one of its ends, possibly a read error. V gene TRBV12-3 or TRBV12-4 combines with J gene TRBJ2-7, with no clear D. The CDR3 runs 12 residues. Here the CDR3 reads CASSWSRDEQYF. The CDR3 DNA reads TGCGCCAGCAGTTGGAGTCGGGACGAGCAGTACTTC.

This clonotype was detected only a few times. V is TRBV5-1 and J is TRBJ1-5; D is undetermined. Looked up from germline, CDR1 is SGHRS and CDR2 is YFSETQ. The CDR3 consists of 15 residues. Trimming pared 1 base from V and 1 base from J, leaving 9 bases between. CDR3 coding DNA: TGCGCCAGCAGCTTGAGTTCCGGGAGCAATCAGCCCCAGCATTTT. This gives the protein CASSLSSGSNQPQHF.

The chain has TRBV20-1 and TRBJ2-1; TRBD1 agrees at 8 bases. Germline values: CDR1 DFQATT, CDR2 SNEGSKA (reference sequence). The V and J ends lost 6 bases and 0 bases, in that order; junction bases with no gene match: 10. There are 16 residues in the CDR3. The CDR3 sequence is CSAPGTGGSSYNEQFF. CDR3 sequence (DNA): TGCAGTGCCCCGGGGACAGGTGGGAGCTCCTACAATGAGCAGTTCTTC.

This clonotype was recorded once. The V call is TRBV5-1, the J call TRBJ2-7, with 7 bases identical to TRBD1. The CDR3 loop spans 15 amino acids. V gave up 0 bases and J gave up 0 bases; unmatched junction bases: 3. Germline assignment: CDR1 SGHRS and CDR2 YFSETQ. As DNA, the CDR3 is TGCGCCAGCAGCTTGGAGGACAGGAGCTCCTACGAGCAGTACTTC. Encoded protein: CASSLEDRSSYEQYF.

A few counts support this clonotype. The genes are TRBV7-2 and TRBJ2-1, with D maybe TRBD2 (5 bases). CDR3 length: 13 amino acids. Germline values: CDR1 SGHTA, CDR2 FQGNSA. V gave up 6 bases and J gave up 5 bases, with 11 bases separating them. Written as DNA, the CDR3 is TGTGCCAGCAGTCCTAGCCCCGACAATGAGCAGTTCTTC. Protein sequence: CASSPSPDNEQFF.

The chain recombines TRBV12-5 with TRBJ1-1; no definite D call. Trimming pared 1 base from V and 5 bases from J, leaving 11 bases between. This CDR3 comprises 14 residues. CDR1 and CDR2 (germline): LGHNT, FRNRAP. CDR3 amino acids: CASGLDRGRTEAFF. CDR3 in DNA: TGTGCTAGTGGTTTGGACCGCGGCAGGACTGAAGCTTTCTTT.

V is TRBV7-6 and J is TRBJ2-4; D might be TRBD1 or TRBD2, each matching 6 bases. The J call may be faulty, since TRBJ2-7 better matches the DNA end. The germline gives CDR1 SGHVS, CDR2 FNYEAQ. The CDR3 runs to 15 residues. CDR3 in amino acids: CASSLASGALYEQYF. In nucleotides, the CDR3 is TGTGCCAGCAGCTTAGCTTCGGGGGCCCTCTACGAGCAGTACTTC.

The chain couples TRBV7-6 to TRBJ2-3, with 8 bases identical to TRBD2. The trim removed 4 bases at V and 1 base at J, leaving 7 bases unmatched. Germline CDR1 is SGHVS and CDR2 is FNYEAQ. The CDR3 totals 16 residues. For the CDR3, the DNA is TGTGCCAGCAGCTCCCAAGCGGGAGTGCGCACAGATACGCAGTATTTT. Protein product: CASSSQAGVRTDTQYF.

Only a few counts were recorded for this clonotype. CDR3 nucleotide sequence: TGTGCCAGCAGTCCTACAGGGTCCGGAGAGCAGTACTTC. It translates to CASSPTGSGEQYF. This chain joins TRBV12-3 or TRBV12-4 and TRBJ2-7, with a weak D call TRBD1 (6 bases). V gave up 5 bases and J gave up 7 bases, with 15 bases separating them. The CDR3 spans 13 residues.

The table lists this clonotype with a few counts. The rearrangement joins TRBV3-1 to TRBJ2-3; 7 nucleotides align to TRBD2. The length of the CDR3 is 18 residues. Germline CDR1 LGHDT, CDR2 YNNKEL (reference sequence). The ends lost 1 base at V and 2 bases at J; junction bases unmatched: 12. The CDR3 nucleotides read TGTGCCAGCAGCCAAGGGGGGGAGGGCCTCCTTTACACAGATACGCAGTATTTT. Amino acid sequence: CASSQGGEGLLYTDTQYF.

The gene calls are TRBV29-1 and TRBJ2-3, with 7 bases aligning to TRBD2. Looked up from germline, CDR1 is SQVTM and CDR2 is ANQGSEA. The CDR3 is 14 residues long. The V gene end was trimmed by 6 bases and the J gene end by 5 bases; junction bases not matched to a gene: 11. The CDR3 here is CSVPPRGRLDTQYF. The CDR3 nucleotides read TGCAGCGTCCCCCCTCGCGGGAGATTAGATACGCAGTATTTT.

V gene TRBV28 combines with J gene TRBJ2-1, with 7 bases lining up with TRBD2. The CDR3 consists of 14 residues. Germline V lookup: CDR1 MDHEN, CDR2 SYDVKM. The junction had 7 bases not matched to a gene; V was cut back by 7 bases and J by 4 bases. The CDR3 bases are TGTGCCAGCAAGGTGGCGGGAGATTACAATGAGCAGTTCTTC. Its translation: CASKVAGDYNEQFF.

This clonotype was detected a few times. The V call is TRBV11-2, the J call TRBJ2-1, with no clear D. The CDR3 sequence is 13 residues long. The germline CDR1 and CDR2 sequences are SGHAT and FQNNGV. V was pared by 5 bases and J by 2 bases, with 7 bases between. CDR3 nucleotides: TGTGCCAGCAGCCAGGCCCCCTACAATGAGCAGTTCTTC. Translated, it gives CASSQAPYNEQFF.

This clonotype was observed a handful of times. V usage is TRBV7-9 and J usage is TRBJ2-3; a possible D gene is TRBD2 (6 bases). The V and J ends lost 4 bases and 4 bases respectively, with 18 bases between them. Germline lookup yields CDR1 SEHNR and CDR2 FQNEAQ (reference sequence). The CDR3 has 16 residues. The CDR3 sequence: CASSSGGWLAPDTQYF. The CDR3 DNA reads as TGTGCCAGCAGCTCCGGGGGTTGGCTAGCTCCAGATACGCAGTATTTT.

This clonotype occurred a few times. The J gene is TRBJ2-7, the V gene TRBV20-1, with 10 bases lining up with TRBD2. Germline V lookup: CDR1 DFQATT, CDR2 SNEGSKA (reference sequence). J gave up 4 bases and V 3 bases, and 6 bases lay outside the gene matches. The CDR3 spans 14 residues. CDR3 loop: CSARTLTSGYEQYF. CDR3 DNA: TGCAGTGCTAGGACGCTGACTAGCGGGTACGAGCAGTACTTC.

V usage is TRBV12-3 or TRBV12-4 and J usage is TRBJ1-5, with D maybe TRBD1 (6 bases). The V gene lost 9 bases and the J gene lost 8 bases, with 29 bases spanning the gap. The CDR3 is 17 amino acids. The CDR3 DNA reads TGTGCCAGTAGCCCCCGTAGGGGGACCGCGGAAATCGAGCCCCAGCATTTT. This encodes CASSPRRGTAEIEPQHF.